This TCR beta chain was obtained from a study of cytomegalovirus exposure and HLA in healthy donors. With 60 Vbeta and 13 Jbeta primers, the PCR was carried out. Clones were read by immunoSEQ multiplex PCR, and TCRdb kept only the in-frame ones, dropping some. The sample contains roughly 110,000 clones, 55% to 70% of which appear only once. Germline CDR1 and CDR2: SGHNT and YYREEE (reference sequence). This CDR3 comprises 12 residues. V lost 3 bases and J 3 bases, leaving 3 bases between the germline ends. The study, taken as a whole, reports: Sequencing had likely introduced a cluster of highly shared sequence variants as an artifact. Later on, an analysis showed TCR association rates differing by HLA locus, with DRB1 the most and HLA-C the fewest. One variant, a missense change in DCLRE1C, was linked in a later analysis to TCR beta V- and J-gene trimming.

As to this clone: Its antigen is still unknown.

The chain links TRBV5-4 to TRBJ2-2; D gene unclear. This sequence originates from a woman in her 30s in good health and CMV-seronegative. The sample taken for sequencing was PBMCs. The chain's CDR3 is CASSSYTGELFF. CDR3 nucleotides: TGTGCCAGCAGCTCATACACCGGGGAGCTGTTTTTT.